This T cell receptor beta chain was documented in a study of immune reconstitution after stem cell transplant in scleroderma. Each CDR3 protein gets one entry after TCRdb re-called the RT-PCR reads with MiXCR. The sample has a few thousand distinct CDR3 sequences, 8% seen once. V gave up 3 bases and J gave up 0 bases, with 6 bases separating them. The CDR3 loop spans 14 amino acids. This clonotype was seen more than once but under ten times. This chain connects TRBV12-3 or TRBV12-4 to TRBJ2-4; unclear D gene. This specimen was collected before or after autologous hematopoietic stem cell transplantation (not recorded which). The receptor was isolated from a male donor with systemic sclerosis. CDR3 sequence reads: CASSFRIAKNIQYF. As DNA, the CDR3 is TGTGCCAGCAGTTTTCGAATAGCCAAAAACATTCAGTACTTC.